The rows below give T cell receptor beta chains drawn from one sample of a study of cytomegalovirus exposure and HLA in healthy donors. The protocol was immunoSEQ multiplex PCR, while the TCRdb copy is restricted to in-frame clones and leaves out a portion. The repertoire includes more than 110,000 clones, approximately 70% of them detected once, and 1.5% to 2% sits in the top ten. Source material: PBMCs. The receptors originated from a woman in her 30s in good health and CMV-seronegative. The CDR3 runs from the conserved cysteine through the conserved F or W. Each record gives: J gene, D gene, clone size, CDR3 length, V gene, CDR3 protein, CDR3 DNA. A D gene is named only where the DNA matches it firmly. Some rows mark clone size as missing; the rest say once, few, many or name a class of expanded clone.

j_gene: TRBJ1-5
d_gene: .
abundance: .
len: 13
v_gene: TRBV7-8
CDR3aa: CASSLPGVKPQHF
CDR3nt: TGTGCCAGCAGCTTACCGGGGGTTAAGCCCCAGCATTTT

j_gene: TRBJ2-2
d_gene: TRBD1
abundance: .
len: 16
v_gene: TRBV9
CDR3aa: CASSVKGAPNTGELFF
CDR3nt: TGTGCCAGCAGCGTAAAGGGGGCGCCGAACACCGGGGAGCTGTTTTTT

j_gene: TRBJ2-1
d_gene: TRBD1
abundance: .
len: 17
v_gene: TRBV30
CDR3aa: CAWRPTPGQGVYNEQFF
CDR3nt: TGTGCCTGGAGACCAACCCCGGGACAGGGGGTGTACAATGAGCAGTTCTTC

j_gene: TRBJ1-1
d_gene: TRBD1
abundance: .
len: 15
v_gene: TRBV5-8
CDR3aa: CASSYQQGIRTEAFF
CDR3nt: TGTGCCAGCAGCTATCAACAGGGGATAAGGACTGAAGCTTTCTTT

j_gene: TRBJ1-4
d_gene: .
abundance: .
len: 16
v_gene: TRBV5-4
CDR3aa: CASSLEGGRVNEKLFF
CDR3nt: TGTGCCAGCAGCTTGGAGGGGGGGCGCGTTAATGAAAAACTGTTTTTT

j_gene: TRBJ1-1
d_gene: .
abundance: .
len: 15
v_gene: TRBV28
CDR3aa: CASIPKTSGPIVAFF
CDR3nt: TGTGCCAGCATCCCAAAAACCAGCGGGCCTATCGTGGCTTTCTTT

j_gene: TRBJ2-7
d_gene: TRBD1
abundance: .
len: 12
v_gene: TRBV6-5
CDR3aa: CASSDDRAEQYF
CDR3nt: TGTGCCAGCAGTGACGACAGGGCCGAGCAGTACTTC

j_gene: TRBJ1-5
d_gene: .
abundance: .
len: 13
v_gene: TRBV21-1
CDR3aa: CASSNNRDQPQHF
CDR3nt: TGTGCCAGCAGCAATAACCGAGATCAGCCCCAGCATTTT

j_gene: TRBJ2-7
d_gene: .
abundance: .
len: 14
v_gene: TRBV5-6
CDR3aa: CASSLSVLPYEQYF
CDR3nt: TGTGCCAGCAGCTTGTCGGTCCTCCCCTACGAGCAGTACTTC

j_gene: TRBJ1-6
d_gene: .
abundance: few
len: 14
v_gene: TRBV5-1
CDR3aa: CASRFLRGDSPLHF
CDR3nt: TGCGCCAGCAGATTCCTTCGGGGGGATTCACCCCTCCACTTT

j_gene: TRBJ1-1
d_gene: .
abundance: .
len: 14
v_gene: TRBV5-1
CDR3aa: CASKEETVNTEAFF
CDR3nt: TGCGCCAGCAAAGAGGAGACGGTGAACACTGAAGCTTTCTTT

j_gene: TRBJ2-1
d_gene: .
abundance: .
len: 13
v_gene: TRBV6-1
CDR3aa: CASSEAQGNEQFF
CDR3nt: TGTGCCAGCAGTGAAGCCCAGGGAAATGAGCAGTTCTTC